This T cell receptor beta chain comes out of a study of CD8 T cells in Susac syndrome. Study-level findings and limits: Clonal expansion was not observed in the Susac syndrome CD4+ T cell repertoires.

About this clonotype: Antigen specificity is unknown.

The CDR3 contains 15 residues. The germline V and J ends were trimmed by 0 bases and 3 bases, with 13 bases remaining between them. Germline V gene data show CDR1 as SGHRS and CDR2 as YFSETQ. The RNA, roughly 0.45 to 1 ug, was put through reverse transcription using random hexamers. Each CDR3 protein gets one entry after TCRdb re-called the immunoSEQ multiplex PCR reads with MiXCR. Seen here are around 230,000 distinct CDR3 sequences, about 96% observed once, and the top ten hold about 0.1%. CD8+ and CD4+ T cells from blood underwent TCR beta sequencing. TEMRA cells were FACS-enriched and CD8+ and CD4+ T cells negatively isolated.

The chain employs TRBV5-1 and TRBJ2-7; the D gene is possibly TRBD2 (6 bases). Sequencing was carried out using CD4+ T cells from PBMCs. This TCR derives from a human donor with Susac syndrome. CDR3 loop: CASSLEAGPDYEQYF. In DNA form, the CDR3 reads TGCGCCAGCAGCTTGGAGGCGGGGCCGGACTACGAGCAGTACTTC.